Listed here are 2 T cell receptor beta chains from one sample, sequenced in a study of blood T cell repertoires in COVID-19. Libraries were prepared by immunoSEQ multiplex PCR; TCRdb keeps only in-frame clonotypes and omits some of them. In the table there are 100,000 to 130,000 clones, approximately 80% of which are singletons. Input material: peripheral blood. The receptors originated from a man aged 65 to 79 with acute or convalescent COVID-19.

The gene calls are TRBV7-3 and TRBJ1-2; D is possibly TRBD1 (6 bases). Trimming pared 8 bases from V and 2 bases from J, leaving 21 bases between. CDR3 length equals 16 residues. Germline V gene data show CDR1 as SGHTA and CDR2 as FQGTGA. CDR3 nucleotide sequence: TGTGCCAGCCGACAGGAGGGCGGGGGGCACAACTATGGCTACACCTTC. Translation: CASRQEGGGHNYGYTF.

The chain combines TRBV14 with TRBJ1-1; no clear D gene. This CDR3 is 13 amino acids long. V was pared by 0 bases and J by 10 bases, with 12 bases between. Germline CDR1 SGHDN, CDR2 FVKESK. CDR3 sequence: CASSQDAGLVAFF. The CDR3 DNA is TGTGCCAGCAGCCAAGACGCGGGTCTGGTAGCTTTCTTT.